This TCR beta chain stems from a study of blood T cell repertoires in COVID-19. In the study overall: PBMCs, B-cell-depleted T cells, or T cells provided the cDNA or gDNA that made up the material.

Germline CDR1 is LNHDA and CDR2 is SQIVND (reference sequence). Germline trimming cut 9 bases from V and 4 bases from J; bases unmatched to any gene: 13. This CDR3 is 15 amino acids long. Source study methods: Reference gene primer amplification yielded estimated nucleated cell counts. Assay used: immunoSEQ multiplex PCR; TCRdb lists only in-frame clones, some missing. V and J calls and clone size come straight from that table; D and trimming were deduced from the DNA. The sample shows more than 140,000 clones, just over 85% of them seen only once. The receptor comes from a woman in her sixties or seventies with acute or convalescent COVID-19. Sequencing was performed on peripheral blood. V gene TRBV19 combines with J gene TRBJ1-1; the match to TRBD1 covers 8 bases. The CDR3 nucleotides read TGTGCCAGCGTTACAGGGGGTGGCAAGACCACTGAAGCTTTCTTT. Its protein product is CASVTGGGKTTEAFF.